This entry describes one TCR beta chain. The antigen is undetermined. These data come from a study of cytomegalovirus exposure and HLA in healthy donors. Study-wide findings and caveats: The authors listed 180 or so TCR beta chains as cytomegalovirus-associated.

The PCR had 60 Vbeta and 13 Jbeta primers. Produced via immunoSEQ multiplex PCR; TCRdb's table is partial and in-frame only. The table records more than 200,000 clones, over 75% of them present only once. J gave up 2 bases and V 3 bases, and 6 bases lay outside the gene matches. The CDR3 length is 14 residues. Germline values: CDR1 GTSNPN, CDR2 SVGIG (reference sequence). Input material: PBMCs. The chain couples TRBV30 to TRBJ1-2; 7 bases are shared with TRBD1. The clonotype comes from a girl aged 2 to 10 in good health and CMV-seronegative. In DNA form, the CDR3 reads TGTGCCTGGAGCCGACAGGGACCCAACTATGGCTACACCTTC. It translates to CAWSRQGPNYGYTF.